This T cell receptor (beta chain) derives from a study of blood T cells in healthy people across ages. The CDR3 has 13 amino acids. Germline CDR1 and CDR2: SGHTA and FQGNSA. V lost 7 bases, J lost 4 bases, and 5 bases stayed unmatched. The use of a sample-barcoded 5' primer and a J-beta primer mix characterized a second PCR of roughly 6 to 11 cycles. TCRdb reprocessed the 5' RACE reads with MiXCR, giving one entry per CDR3 protein. Of roughly 830,000 distinct CDR3 sequences listed, 62% are singletons. The chain carries TRBV7-2 and TRBJ1-2, with TRBD1 identical over 8 bases. The sequence derives from a man aged 25 to 45 in good health. Material: blood. DNA of the CDR3: TGTGCCAGCACTTGGACAGGGCCCTATGGCTACACCTTC. Translated, it gives CASTWTGPYGYTF.